The clone carrying this TCR beta chain turned up a few times. As yet, its antigen is unknown. The record originates from a study of T-cell reconstitution after alpha-beta-depleted transplantation in children. Regarding the study as a whole: Some patients owed their high day-60 TCRbeta diversity to surviving recipient T cells and thymic progenitors.

Unique molecular identifiers tagged the TCRbeta library. One entry per CDR3 protein results from TCRdb running MiXCR on the PCR reads. Of 300,000 to 350,000 distinct CDR3 sequences listed, about a quarter are singletons. Trimming cost V 0 bases and J 9 bases, with 12 bases left between them. Germline assignment: CDR1 SEHNR and CDR2 FQNEAQ (reference sequence). The CDR3 sequence is 13 residues long. The chain employs TRBV7-9 and TRBJ2-7; unclear D gene. This clonotype originated in a male patient between 5 and 17 years old who had a stem cell transplant for acute lymphoblastic leukemia, so the T cells may come from the graft donor. The specimen was PBMCs, mostly from graft donor cells, collected 180 days after TCRalphabeta/CD19-depleted stem cell transplant. CDR3 DNA: TGTGCCAGCAGCTTAGCTGGACCCTCCGGGCAGTACTTC. Its protein is CASSLAGPSGQYF.